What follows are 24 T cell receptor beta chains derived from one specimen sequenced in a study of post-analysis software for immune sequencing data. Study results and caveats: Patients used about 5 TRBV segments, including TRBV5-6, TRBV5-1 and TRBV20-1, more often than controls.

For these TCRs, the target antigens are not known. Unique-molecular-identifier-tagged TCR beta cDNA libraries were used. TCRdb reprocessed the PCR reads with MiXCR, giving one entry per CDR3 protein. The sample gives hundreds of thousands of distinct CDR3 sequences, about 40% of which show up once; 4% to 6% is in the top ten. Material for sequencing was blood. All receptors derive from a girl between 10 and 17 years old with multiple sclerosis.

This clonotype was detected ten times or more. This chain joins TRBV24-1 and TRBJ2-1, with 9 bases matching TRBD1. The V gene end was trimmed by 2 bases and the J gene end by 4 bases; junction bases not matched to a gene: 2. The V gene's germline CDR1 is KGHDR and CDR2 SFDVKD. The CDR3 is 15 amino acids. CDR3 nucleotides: TGTGCCACCAGTGATTCGGGACAGGGTTACAATGAGCAGTTCTTC. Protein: CATSDSGQGYNEQFF.

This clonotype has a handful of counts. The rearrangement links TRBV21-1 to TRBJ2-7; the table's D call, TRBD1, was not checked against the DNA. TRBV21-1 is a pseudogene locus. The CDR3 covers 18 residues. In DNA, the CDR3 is TGTGCCAGCAGCGCAAAATGGCCGGGCAGCGTCACACACTACGAGCAGTACTTC. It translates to CASSAKWPGSVTHYEQYF.

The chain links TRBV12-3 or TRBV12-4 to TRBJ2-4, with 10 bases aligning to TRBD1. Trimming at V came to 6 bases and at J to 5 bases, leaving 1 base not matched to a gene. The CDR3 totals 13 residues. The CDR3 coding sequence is TGTGCCAGCAGCGGACAGGGGGAAAACATTCAGTACTTC. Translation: CASSGQGENIQYF.

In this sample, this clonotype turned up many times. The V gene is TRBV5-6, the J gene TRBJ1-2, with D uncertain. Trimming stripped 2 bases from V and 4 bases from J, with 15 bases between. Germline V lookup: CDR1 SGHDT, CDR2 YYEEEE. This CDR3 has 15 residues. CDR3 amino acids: CASSFGTFGAYGYTF. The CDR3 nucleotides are TGTGCCAGCAGCTTCGGCACCTTCGGAGCCTATGGCTACACCTTC.

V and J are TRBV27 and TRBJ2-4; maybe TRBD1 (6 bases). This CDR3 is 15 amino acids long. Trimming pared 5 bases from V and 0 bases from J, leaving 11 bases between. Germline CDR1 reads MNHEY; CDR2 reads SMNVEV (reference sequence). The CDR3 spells CASSDRSLAKNIQYF. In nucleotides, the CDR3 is TGTGCCAGCAGTGACAGGAGTTTAGCCAAAAACATTCAGTACTTC.

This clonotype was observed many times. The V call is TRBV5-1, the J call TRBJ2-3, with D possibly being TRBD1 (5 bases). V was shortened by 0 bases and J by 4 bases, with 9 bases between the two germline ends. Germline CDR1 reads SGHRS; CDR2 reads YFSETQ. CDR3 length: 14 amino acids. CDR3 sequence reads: CASSLGGIADTQYF. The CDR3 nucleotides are TGCGCCAGCAGCTTGGGGGGCATCGCAGATACGCAGTATTTT. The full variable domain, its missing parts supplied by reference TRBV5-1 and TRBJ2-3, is KAGVTQTPRYLIKTRGQQVTLSCSPISGHRSVSWYQQTPGQGLQFLFEYFSETQRNKGNFPGRFSGRQFSNSRSEMNVSTLELGDSALYLCASSLGGIADTQYFGPGTRLTVL.

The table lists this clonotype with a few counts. The CDR3: CASSTGSGTEAFF. CDR3 bases: TGTGCCAGCAGCACGGGATCGGGCACTGAAGCTTTCTTT. V gene TRBV6-4 combines with J gene TRBJ1-1; no reliable D call. CDR1 is MRHNA, CDR2 SNTAGT, per germline. V was trimmed by 6 bases and J by 4 bases, leaving 12 bases between them. The CDR3 has 13 amino acids.

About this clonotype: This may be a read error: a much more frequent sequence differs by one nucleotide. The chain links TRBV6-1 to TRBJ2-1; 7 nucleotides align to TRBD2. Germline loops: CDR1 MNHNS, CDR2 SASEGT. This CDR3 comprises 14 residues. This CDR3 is CTSSEVGGGNEQFF. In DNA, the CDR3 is TGTACCAGCAGTGAGGTTGGCGGGGGCAATGAGCAGTTCTTC.

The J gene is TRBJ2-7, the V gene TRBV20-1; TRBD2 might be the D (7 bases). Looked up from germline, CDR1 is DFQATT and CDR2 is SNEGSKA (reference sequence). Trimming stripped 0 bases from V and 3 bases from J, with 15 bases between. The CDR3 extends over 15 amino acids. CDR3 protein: CSARDRGANDYEQYF. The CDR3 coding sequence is TGCAGTGCTAGAGATCGGGGGGCCAATGACTACGAGCAGTACTTC.

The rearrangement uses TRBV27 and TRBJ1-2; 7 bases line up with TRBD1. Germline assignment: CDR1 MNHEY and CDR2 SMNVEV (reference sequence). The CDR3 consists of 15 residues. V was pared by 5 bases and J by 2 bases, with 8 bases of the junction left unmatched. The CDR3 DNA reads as TGTGCCAGCAGTCGTTACAGGGGTACCAACTATGGCTACACCTTC. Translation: CASSRYRGTNYGYTF.

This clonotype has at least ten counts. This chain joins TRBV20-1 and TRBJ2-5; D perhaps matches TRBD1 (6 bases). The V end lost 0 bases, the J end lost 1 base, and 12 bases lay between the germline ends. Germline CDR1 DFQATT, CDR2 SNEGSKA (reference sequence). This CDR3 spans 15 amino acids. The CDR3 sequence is CSAREVLGAQETQYF. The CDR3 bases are TGCAGTGCTAGAGAAGTACTGGGGGCCCAAGAGACCCAGTACTTC.

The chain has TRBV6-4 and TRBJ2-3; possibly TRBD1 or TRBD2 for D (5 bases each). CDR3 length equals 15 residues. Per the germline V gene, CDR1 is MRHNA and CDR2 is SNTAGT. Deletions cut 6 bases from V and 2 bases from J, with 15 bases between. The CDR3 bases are TGTGCCAGCAGACTTGGGGGTTTCTCCACAGATACGCAGTATTTT. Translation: CASRLGGFSTDTQYF.

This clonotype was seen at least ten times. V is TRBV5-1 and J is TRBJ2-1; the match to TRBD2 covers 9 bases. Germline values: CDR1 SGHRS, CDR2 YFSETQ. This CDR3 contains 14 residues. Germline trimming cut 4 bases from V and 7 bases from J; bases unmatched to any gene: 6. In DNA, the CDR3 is TGCGCCAGCAGCGGCGGGAGGGCCGAGAATGAGCAGTTCTTC. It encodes CASSGGRAENEQFF.

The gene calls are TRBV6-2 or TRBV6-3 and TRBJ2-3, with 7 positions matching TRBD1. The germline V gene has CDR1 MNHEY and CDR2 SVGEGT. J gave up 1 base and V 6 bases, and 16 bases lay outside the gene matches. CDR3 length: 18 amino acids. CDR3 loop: CASRARTGFPYGTDTQYF. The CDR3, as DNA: TGTGCCAGCAGGGCCAGGACAGGTTTTCCTTATGGCACAGATACGCAGTATTTT.

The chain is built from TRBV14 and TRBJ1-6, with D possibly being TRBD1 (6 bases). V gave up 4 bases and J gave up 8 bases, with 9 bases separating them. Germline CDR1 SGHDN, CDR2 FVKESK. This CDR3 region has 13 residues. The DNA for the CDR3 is TGTGCCAGCAGCCGACAGGAGGATTCACCCCTCCACTTT. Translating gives CASSRQEDSPLHF.

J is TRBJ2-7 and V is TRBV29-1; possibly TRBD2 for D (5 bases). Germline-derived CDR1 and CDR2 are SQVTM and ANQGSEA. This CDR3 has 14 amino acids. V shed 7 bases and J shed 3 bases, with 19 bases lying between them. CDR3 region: CSAESAGGRYEQYF. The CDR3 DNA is TGCAGCGCCGAATCCGCAGGAGGTCGCTACGAGCAGTACTTC.

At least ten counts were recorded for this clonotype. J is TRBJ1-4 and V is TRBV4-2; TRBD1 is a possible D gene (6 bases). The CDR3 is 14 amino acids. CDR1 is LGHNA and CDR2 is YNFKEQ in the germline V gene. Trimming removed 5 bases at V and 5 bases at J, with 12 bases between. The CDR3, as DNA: TGTGCCAGCAGCTCCAGGGGAGGGAATGAAAAACTGTTTTTT. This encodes CASSSRGGNEKLFF.

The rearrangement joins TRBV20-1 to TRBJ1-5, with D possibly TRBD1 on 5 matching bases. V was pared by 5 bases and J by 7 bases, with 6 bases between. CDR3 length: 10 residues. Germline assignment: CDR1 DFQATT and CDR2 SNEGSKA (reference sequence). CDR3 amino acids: CSAGDQPQHF. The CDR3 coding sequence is TGCAGTGCTGGGGACCAGCCCCAGCATTTT.

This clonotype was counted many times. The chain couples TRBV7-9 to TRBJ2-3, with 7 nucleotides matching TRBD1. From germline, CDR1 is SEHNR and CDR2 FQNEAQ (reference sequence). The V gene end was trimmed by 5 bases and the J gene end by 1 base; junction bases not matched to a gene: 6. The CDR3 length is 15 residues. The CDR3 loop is CASSPDRVGTDTQYF. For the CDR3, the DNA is TGTGCCAGCAGCCCCGACAGGGTGGGCACAGATACGCAGTATTTT.

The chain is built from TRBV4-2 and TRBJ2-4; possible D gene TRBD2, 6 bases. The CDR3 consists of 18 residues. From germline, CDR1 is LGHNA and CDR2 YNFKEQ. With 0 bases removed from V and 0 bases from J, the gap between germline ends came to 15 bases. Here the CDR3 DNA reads TGTGCCAGCAGCCAAGAAGGGACTGGACATCTAGCCAAAAACATTCAGTACTTC. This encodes CASSQEGTGHLAKNIQYF.

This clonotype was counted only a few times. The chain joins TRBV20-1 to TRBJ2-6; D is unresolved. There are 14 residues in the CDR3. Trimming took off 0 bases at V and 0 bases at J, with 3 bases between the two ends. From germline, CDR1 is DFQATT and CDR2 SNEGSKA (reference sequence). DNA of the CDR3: TGCAGTGCTAGAGAGGTCTCTGGGGCCAACGTCCTGACTTTC. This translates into CSAREVSGANVLTF.

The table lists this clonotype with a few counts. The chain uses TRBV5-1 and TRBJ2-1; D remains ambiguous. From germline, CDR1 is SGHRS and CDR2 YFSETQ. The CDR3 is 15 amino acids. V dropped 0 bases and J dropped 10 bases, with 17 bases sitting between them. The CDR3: CASSLAPRSLQEQFF. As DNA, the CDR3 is TGCGCCAGCAGCTTGGCCCCGAGGTCCTTACAAGAGCAGTTCTTC.

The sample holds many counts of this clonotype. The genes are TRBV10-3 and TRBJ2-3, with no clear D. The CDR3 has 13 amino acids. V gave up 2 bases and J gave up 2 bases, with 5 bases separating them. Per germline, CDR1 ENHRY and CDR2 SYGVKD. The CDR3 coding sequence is TGTGCCATCAGTGAGGCGGCCACAGATACGCAGTATTTT. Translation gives CAISEAATDTQYF.

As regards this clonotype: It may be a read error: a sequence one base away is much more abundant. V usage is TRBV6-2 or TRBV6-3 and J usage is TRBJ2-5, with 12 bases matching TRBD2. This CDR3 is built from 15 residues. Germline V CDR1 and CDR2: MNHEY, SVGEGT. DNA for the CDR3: TGTGCCAGCAGCCCGGGGACTAGCGGGCAAGAGGCCCAGTACTTC. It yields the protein CASSPGTSGQEAQYF.